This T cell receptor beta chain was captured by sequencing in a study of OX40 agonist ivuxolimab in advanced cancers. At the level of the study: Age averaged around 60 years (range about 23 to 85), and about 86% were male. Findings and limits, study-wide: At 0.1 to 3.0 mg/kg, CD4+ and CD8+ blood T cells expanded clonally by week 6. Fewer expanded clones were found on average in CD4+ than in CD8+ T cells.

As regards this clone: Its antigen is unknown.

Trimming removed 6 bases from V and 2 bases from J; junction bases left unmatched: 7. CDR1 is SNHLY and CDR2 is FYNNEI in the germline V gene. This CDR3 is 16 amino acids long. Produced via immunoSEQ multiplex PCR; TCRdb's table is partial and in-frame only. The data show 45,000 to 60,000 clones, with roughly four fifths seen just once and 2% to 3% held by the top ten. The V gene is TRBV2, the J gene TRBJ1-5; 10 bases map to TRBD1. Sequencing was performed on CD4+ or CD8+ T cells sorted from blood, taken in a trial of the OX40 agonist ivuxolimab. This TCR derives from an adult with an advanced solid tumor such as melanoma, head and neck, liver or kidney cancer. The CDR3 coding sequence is TGTGCCAGCAGGGGTAGGACAGGGGGGGGCAATCAGCCCCAGCATTTT. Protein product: CASRGRTGGGNQPQHF.